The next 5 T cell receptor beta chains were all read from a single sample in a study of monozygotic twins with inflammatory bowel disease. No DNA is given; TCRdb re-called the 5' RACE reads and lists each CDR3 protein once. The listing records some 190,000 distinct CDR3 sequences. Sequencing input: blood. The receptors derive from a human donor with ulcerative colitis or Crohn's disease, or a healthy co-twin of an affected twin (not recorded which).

The CDR3 loop is CSAHTSGGTDTQYF. This chain uses TRBV29-1 with TRBJ2-3; TCRdb's assignment of TRBD2 cannot be checked, as there is no DNA. Germline CDR1 and CDR2: SQVTM and ANQGSEA. This CDR3 spans 14 amino acids.

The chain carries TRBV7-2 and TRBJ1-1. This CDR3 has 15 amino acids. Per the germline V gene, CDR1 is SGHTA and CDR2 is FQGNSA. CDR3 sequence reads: CASSLSSGMNTEAFF.

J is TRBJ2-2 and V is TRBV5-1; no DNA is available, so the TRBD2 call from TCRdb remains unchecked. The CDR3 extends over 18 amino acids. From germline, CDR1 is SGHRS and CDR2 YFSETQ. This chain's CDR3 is CASSLALLAGGLAGELFF. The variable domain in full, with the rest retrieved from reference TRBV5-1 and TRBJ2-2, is KAGVTQTPRYLIKTRGQQVTLSCSPISGHRSVSWYQQTPGQGLQFLFEYFSETQRNKGNFPGRFSGRQFSNSRSEMNVSTLELGDSALYLCASSLALLAGGLAGELFFGEGSRLTVL.

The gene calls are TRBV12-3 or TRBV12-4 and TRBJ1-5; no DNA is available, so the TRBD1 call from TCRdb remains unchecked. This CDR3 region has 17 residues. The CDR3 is CASSLGGGQGVYQPQHF.

CDR3: CASSLDPGVPEAFF. The chain has TRBV11-2 and TRBJ1-1; TCRdb proposes TRBD1, but this gene call is untestable without DNA. The CDR3 totals 14 residues. Germline V gene sequence: CDR1 SGHAT, CDR2 FQNNGV.